The 16 T cell receptor beta chains reported below all come from one sample, sequenced in a study of blood T cell repertoires in COVID-19. The repertoire was sequenced with immunoSEQ multiplex PCR; TCRdb's copy has only in-frame clones and lacks some. The repertoire holds 350,000 to 400,000 clones, with around 90% as singletons. The sample consisted of PBMCs or T cells enriched from blood (not recorded which). These receptors came from a woman aged 18-29 years who had recovered from COVID-19.

The chain is built from TRBV3-1 (or the pseudogene TRBV3-2) and TRBJ1-5; no definite D call. Trimming shortened V by 0 bases and J by 6 bases, and 9 bases separated the two germline ends. Germline V gene lookup returns CDR1 LGHDT and CDR2 YNNKEL (reference sequence). There are 14 residues in the CDR3. CDR3 sequence reads: CASSQDPTGQPQHF. Here the CDR3 DNA reads TGTGCCAGCAGCCAAGACCCCACCGGTCAGCCCCAGCATTTT.

The chain couples TRBV7-9 to TRBJ1-1, with unresolved D. V shed 5 bases and J shed 0 bases, with 19 bases lying between them. There are 17 residues in the CDR3. The V gene's germline CDR1 is SEHNR and CDR2 FQNEAQ (reference sequence). The DNA for the CDR3 is TGTGCCAGCAGCCTAGTGGGCGGGTCAGAAGTGAACACTGAAGCTTTCTTT. It is translated as CASSLVGGSEVNTEAFF.

The V call is TRBV3-1 (or the pseudogene TRBV3-2), the J call TRBJ1-2, with D tentatively TRBD1 (6 bases). Trimming shortened V by 2 bases and J by 7 bases, and 8 bases separated the two germline ends. From germline, CDR1 is LGHDT and CDR2 YNNKEL (reference sequence). CDR3 length: 12 amino acids. The CDR3 here is CASSQQGPGYTF. The CDR3 DNA is TGTGCCAGCAGCCAACAGGGGCCTGGCTACACCTTC.

V usage is TRBV6-5 and J usage is TRBJ2-1; 13 bases align to TRBD2. The CDR3 runs 14 residues. Losses at the gene ends were 6 bases for V and 7 bases for J; bases not matched to a gene: 3. CDR1 and CDR2 from the germline V gene are MNHEY and SVGAGI. The CDR3 sequence: CASRLAGGRNEQFF. The CDR3 nucleotides read TGTGCCAGCAGACTAGCGGGGGGGCGAAATGAGCAGTTCTTC.

The J gene is TRBJ2-5, the V gene TRBV24-1; D might be TRBD2 (5 bases). The CDR3 length is 15 residues. V shed 2 bases and J shed 5 bases, with 14 bases lying between them. The germline V gene has CDR1 KGHDR and CDR2 SFDVKD. The CDR3 sequence is CATSDSLELYETQYF. The CDR3 bases are TGTGCCACCAGTGATTCACTAGAGCTTTACGAGACCCAGTACTTC.

This clone appeared once. CDR3 DNA: TGTGCCTACCACAGGGGTGGGACTGAAGCTTTCTTT. Its protein is CAYHRGGTEAFF. This chain joins TRBV30 and TRBJ1-1, with 7 nucleotides matching TRBD1. Trimming at V came to 7 bases and at J to 5 bases, leaving 7 bases not matched to a gene. Germline V CDR1 and CDR2: GTSNPN, SVGIG (reference sequence). This CDR3 is built from 12 residues.

V and J are TRBV5-1 and TRBJ2-7, with a possible D match to TRBD2 (5 bases). This CDR3 spans 14 amino acids. Deletions cut 5 bases from V and 0 bases from J, with 12 bases between. Germline CDR1 and CDR2: SGHRS and YFSETQ. CDR3 sequence reads: CASSDPGNSYEQYF. Here the CDR3 DNA reads TGCGCCAGCAGTGACCCCGGGAACTCCTACGAGCAGTACTTC.

The chain employs TRBV7-8 and TRBJ1-4; 7 positions agree with TRBD1. V was clipped by 1 base and J by 3 bases; unmatched bases: 2. The CDR3 runs to 15 residues. The germline V gene encodes CDR1 SGHVS and CDR2 FQNEAQ. The CDR3 sequence: CASSLEGASNEKLFF. CDR3 bases: TGTGCCAGCAGCTTAGAGGGGGCGTCTAATGAAAAACTGTTTTTT.

The chain couples TRBV7-9 to TRBJ1-2; D unresolved. Germline assignment: CDR1 SEHNR and CDR2 FQNEAQ (reference sequence). The CDR3 is 12 residues long. Between the trimmed V and J ends, which lost 6 bases and 0 bases, there was a span of 5 bases. CDR3 loop: CASSSTNYGYTF. CDR3 coding DNA: TGTGCCAGCAGTAGCACTAACTATGGCTACACCTTC. The full variable domain, completed using reference TRBV7-9 and TRBJ1-2, is DTGVSQNPRHKITKRGQNVTFRCDPISEHNRLYWYRQTLGQGPEFLTYFQNEAQLEKSRLLSDRFSAERPKGSFSTLEIQRTEQGDSAMYLCASSSTNYGYTFGSGTRLTVV.

The chain recombines TRBV3-1 (or the pseudogene TRBV3-2) with TRBJ1-6, with 7 nucleotides matching TRBD1. CDR3 length: 15 amino acids. Germline V CDR1 and CDR2: LGHDT, YNNKEL (reference sequence). Trimming cost V 4 bases and J 3 bases; bases outside gene matches: 3. The CDR3 DNA reads TGTGCCAGCAGCCCCCGGACAGGCTATAATTCACCCCTCCACTTT. This encodes CASSPRTGYNSPLHF.

This rearrangement joins TRBV20-1 to TRBJ2-7; 12 nucleotides line up with TRBD1. The V gene end was trimmed by 3 bases and the J gene end by 3 bases; junction bases not matched to a gene: 12. Germline V gives CDR1 DFQATT, CDR2 SNEGSKA (reference sequence). The CDR3 spans 17 residues. The CDR3 nucleotides read TGCAGTGCTAGTGCCCCCGGGACAGGGGGCGGAATCTACGAGCAGTACTTC. This gives the protein CSASAPGTGGGIYEQYF.

The chain links TRBV19 to TRBJ2-2, with 12 positions matching TRBD2. Germline loops: CDR1 LNHDA, CDR2 SQIVND (reference sequence). Trimming removed 4 bases from V and 5 bases from J; junction bases left unmatched: 5. The length of the CDR3 is 16 residues. The CDR3 region has the DNA TGTGCCAGTAGTAGGACAACTAGCGGGGGGACCGGGGAGCTGTTTTTT. It specifies CASSRTTSGGTGELFF.

The chain carries TRBV7-9 and TRBJ2-7; the match to TRBD2 covers 10 bases. Germline CDR1 and CDR2: SEHNR and FQNEAQ (reference sequence). V was pared by 5 bases and J by 5 bases, with 9 bases of the junction left unmatched. This CDR3 region has 15 residues. This CDR3 is CASSPSDLAGDEQYF. Written as DNA, the CDR3 is TGTGCCAGCAGCCCCTCGGACCTAGCGGGGGACGAGCAGTACTTC. Drawing the rest from reference TRBV7-9 and TRBJ2-7, the complete variable domain is DTGVSQNPRHKITKRGQNVTFRCDPISEHNRLYWYRQTLGQGPEFLTYFQNEAQLEKSRLLSDRFSAERPKGSFSTLEIQRTEQGDSAMYLCASSPSDLAGDEQYFGPGTRLTVT.

This clone was detected only once. The V call is TRBV5-4, the J call TRBJ2-2; TRBD1 agrees at 8 bases. Germline values: CDR1 SGHNT, CDR2 YYREEE (reference sequence). The junction had 6 bases not matched to a gene; V was cut back by 4 bases and J by 4 bases. The CDR3 runs to 15 residues. The CDR3 region has the DNA TGTGCCAGCAGCCAGACAGGGGTGGGCACCGGGGAGCTGTTTTTT. It encodes CASSQTGVGTGELFF. The complete variable domain, with remaining parts taken from reference TRBV5-4 and TRBJ2-2, reads ETGVTQSPTHLIKTRGQQVTLRCSSQSGHNTVSWYQQALGQGPQFIFQYYREEENGRGNFPPRFSGLQFPNYSSELNVNALELDDSALYLCASSQTGVGTGELFFGEGSRLTVL.

About this clone itself: The same CDR3 can be traced to other DNA sequences in this sample. The chain links TRBV27 to TRBJ2-3; no definite D call. Germline V gene sequence: CDR1 MNHEY, CDR2 SMNVEV (reference sequence). The CDR3 covers 13 residues. Deletions cut 5 bases from V and 2 bases from J, with 8 bases between. The CDR3 DNA is TGTGCCAGCAGTCCCCTAGACACAGATACGCAGTATTTT. Its protein product is CASSPLDTDTQYF.

J is TRBJ1-5 and V is TRBV5-6; 7 positions match TRBD1. This CDR3 region has 15 residues. Germline values: CDR1 SGHDT, CDR2 YYEEEE. V was clipped by 4 bases and J by 2 bases; unmatched bases: 6. The CDR3 sequence is CASSKSGQGNQPQHF. In DNA form, the CDR3 reads TGTGCCAGCAGCAAATCCGGACAGGGCAATCAGCCCCAGCATTTT.